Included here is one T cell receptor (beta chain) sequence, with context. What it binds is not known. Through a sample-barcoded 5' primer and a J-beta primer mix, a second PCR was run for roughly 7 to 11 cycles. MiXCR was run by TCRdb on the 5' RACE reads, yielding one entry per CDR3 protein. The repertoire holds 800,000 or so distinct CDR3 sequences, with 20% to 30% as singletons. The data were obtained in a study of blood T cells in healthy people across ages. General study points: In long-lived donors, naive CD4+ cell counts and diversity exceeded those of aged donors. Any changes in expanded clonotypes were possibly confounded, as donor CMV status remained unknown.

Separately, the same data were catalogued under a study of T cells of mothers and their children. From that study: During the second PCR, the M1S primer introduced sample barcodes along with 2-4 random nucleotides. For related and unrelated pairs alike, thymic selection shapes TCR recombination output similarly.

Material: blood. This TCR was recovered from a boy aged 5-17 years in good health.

CDR3 DNA: TGTGCCAGCAGCTTAACCCCGGGGAATGAGCAGTTCTTC. Translating gives CASSLTPGNEQFF. The chain is built from TRBV7-9 and TRBJ2-5; maybe TRBD2 (5 bases). The end of the DNA aligns better with TRBJ2-1, so the J call may be wrong. This CDR3 has 13 residues. Germline V gene sequence: CDR1 SEHNR, CDR2 FQNEAQ (reference sequence).